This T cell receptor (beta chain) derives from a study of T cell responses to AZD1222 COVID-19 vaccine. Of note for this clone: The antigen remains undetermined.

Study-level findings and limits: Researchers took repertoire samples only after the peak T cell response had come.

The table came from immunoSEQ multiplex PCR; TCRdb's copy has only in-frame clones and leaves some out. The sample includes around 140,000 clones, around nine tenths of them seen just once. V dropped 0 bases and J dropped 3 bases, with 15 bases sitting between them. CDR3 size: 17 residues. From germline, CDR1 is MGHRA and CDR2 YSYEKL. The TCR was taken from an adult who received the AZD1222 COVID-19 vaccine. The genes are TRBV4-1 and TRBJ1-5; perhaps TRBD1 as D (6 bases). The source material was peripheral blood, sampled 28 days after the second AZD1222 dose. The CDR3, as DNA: TGCGCCAGCAGCCAAGACGGAGGACAGATATACAATCAGCCCCAGCATTTT. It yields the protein CASSQDGGQIYNQPQHF.